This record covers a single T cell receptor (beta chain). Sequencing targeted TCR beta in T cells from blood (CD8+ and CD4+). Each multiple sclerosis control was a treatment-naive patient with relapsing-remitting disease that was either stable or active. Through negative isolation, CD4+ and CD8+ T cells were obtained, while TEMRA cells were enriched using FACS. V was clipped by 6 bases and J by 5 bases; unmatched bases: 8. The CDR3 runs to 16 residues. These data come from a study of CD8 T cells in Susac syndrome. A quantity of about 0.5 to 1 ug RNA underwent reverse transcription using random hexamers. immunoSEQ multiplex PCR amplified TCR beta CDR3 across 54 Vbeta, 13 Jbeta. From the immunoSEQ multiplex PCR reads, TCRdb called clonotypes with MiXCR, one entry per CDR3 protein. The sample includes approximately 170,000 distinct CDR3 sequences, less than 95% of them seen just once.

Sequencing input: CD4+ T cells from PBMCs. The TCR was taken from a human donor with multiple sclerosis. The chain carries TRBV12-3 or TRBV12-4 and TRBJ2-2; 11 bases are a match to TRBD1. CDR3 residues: CASSSGQGAGTGELFF. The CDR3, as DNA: TGTGCCAGCAGCAGCGGACAGGGGGCGGGTACCGGGGAGCTGTTTTTT.